This T cell receptor (beta chain) was captured by sequencing in a study of regulatory T cells in long-lasting Graves disease. The CDR3 loop spans 16 amino acids. CDR1 ENHRY and CDR2 SYGVKD come from the germline V gene. HTBI primers from iRepertoire and Arm-PCR of CDR3 regions yielded the TCR beta libraries. From the multiplex PCR reads, TCRdb called clonotypes with MiXCR, one entry per CDR3 protein. Found here are 620,000 or so distinct CDR3 sequences, 15% to 20% of them singletons; the top ten hold 15% to 20%. Time point defined: newly diagnosed GD, antithyroid drugs for less than 3 months. Construction of the TCR library relied on RNA isolated from PBMCs. In this sample, this clonotype turned up a few times. With a much larger clone just one base away, this may be a read error. Another study also made use of these data, one on T cells in Graves' hyperthyroidism and ophthalmopathy.

Specimen: peripheral blood mononuclear cells (PBMCs), collected at new diagnosis, from a patient treated with antithyroid drugs. The J gene is TRBJ1-1, the V gene TRBV10-3; a possible D gene is TRBD1 (5 bases). This receptor was identified in a woman aged 30 to 39 with Graves disease. The DNA of the CDR3 is TGTGCCATCAGTGAGTCGAGAGTTATACAGGACACTGAAGCTTCCTTT. Its protein product is CAISESRVIQDTEASF.